Below are 19 T cell receptor beta chains sequenced from a single sample in a study of CD8 T cells in Susac syndrome. Roughly 0.5 to 1 ug RNA was reverse transcribed with random hexamers. TCRdb used MiXCR to reprocess the immunoSEQ multiplex PCR reads, holding one entry per CDR3 protein. The data hold about 240,000 distinct CDR3 sequences, with 90% to 97% observed a single time. The sample was CD4+ T cells from PBMCs. All receptors come from a human donor with Susac syndrome.

The chain employs TRBV20-1 and TRBJ1-2; no reliable D call. Trimming took 0 bases from V and 8 from J, leaving 7 bases between them. Per the germline V gene, CDR1 is DFQATT and CDR2 is SNEGSKA (reference sequence). The CDR3 is made up of 11 amino acids. The CDR3, as DNA: TGCAGTGCTAGAGATCGAGGAGGCTACACCTTC. This codes for CSARDRGGYTF.

This clonotype was seen only once. The chain recombines TRBV30 with TRBJ2-2, with D unclear. Trimming shortened V by 2 bases and J by 3 bases, and 7 bases separated the two germline ends. The V gene's germline CDR1 is GTSNPN and CDR2 SVGIG (reference sequence). CDR3 size: 13 residues. CDR3 nucleotide sequence: TGTGCCTGGAGTAGGCGAGACACCGGGGAGCTGTTTTTT. Protein product: CAWSRRDTGELFF.

The chain's CDR3 is CASSQVFRTVGTQYF. The CDR3, as DNA: TGTGCCAGCAGCCAAGTCTTCAGAACTGTAGGGACCCAGTACTTC. This chain joins TRBV3-1 and TRBJ2-5, with no clear D. Looked up from germline, CDR1 is LGHDT and CDR2 is YNNKEL (reference sequence). The ends were cut back, 1 base at V and 7 bases at J, with 16 bases in the middle. This CDR3 is 15 amino acids long.

This CDR3 reads CASSQDQRDREFF. The CDR3 bases are TGCGCCAGCAGCCAAGATCAACGAGACAGGGAGTTCTTC. The rearrangement joins TRBV4-1 to TRBJ2-1; 7 nucleotides match TRBD1. Trimming cost V 0 bases and J 14 bases; bases outside gene matches: 7. This CDR3 is 13 amino acids long. Germline V gene lookup returns CDR1 MGHRA and CDR2 YSYEKL.

The genes are TRBV4-2 and TRBJ2-5, with 8 bases aligning to TRBD2. Germline V gives CDR1 LGHNA, CDR2 YNFKEQ. The J segment lost 4 bases and the V segment lost 3 bases, leaving 10 bases of the junction unmatched. There are 16 residues in the CDR3. This CDR3 reads CASSQTAGGRGETQYF. For the CDR3, the DNA is TGTGCCAGCAGCCAGACGGCGGGAGGACGGGGAGAGACCCAGTACTTC.

V and J are TRBV10-3 and TRBJ2-7, with D hard to call. CDR3 length: 11 residues. The germline V gene has CDR1 ENHRY and CDR2 SYGVKD. V was trimmed by 3 bases and J by 3 bases, leaving 3 bases between them. CDR3 coding DNA: TGTGCCATCAGTGACGTCTACGAGCAGTACTTC. Amino acid sequence: CAISDVYEQYF.

The CDR3 loop is CASSFTVAEAFF. DNA for the CDR3: TGTGCCAGCAGTTTCACCGTGGCTGAAGCTTTCTTT. The chain joins TRBV12-3 or TRBV12-4 to TRBJ1-1, with D unclear. Trimming left V 3 bases short and J 6 bases short, with 8 bases between. This CDR3 comprises 12 residues.

The rearrangement links TRBV11-2 to TRBJ1-1; no reliable D call. This CDR3 is built from 9 residues. The germline gives CDR1 SGHAT, CDR2 FQNNGV. V lost 4 bases and J 9 bases, leaving 3 bases between the germline ends. This CDR3 reads CASSSQAFF. CDR3 nucleotides: TGTGCCAGCAGCTCTCAAGCTTTCTTT.

V usage is TRBV28 and J usage is TRBJ2-7; TRBD1 agrees at 8 bases. The CDR3 extends over 17 amino acids. Losses at the gene ends were 0 bases for V and 1 base for J; bases not matched to a gene: 8. The germline CDR1 and CDR2 sequences are MDHEN and SYDVKM. Here the CDR3 reads CASSLWGSGGASYEQYF. CDR3 nucleotides: TGTGCCAGCAGTTTATGGGGATCAGGGGGCGCATCCTACGAGCAGTACTTC.

The chain joins TRBV7-2 to TRBJ2-1, with TRBD2 matching over 8 bases. CDR3 size: 13 residues. Unmatched junction bases numbered 5, after V lost 7 bases and J lost 6 bases. CDR1 SGHTA and CDR2 FQGNSA come from the germline V gene. The CDR3 DNA sequence: TGTGCCAGCAACCCGCTAGCGGGCAATGAGCAGTTCTTC. It specifies CASNPLAGNEQFF.

V gene TRBV6-2 or TRBV6-3 combines with J gene TRBJ2-7; 9 nucleotides line up with TRBD1. The CDR3 runs to 17 residues. CDR1 is MNHEY, CDR2 SVGEGT, per germline. With 5 bases clipped from V and 2 bases from J, the junction kept 13 bases outside the gene matches. The CDR3 protein is CASSQRSGTGWTYEQYF. CDR3 bases: TGTGCCAGCAGTCAGAGGTCCGGGACAGGGTGGACCTACGAGCAGTACTTC.

This clonotype was seen only once. The CDR3 region is CSVEGGTGSNGYTF. Written as DNA, the CDR3 is TGCAGCGTTGAAGGCGGGACAGGGAGCAATGGCTACACCTTC. V gene TRBV29-1 combines with J gene TRBJ1-2; 9 bases map to TRBD1. From germline, CDR1 is SQVTM and CDR2 ANQGSEA. V lost 1 base, J lost 6 bases, and 6 bases stayed unmatched. The CDR3 consists of 14 residues.

The V and J genes are TRBV18 and TRBJ2-7; weak D call: TRBD1 (5 bases). V was clipped by 3 bases and J by 1 base, with 10 bases between them. CDR1 and CDR2 from the germline V gene are KGHSH and LQKENI. The CDR3 contains 14 residues. CDR3 sequence reads: CASSPGLVSYEQYF. CDR3 coding DNA: TGTGCCAGCTCACCGGGGCTAGTATCCTACGAGCAGTACTTC.

CDR3 sequence reads: CSASPERYQETQYF. In nucleotides, the CDR3 is TGCAGTGCTAGCCCCGAGCGGTACCAAGAGACCCAGTACTTC. The genes are TRBV20-1 and TRBJ2-5, with D perhaps matching TRBD2 (5 bases). The CDR3 runs 14 residues. Germline V CDR1 and CDR2: DFQATT, SNEGSKA (reference sequence). V gave up 3 bases and J gave up 0 bases, with 11 bases separating them.

The J gene is TRBJ2-1, the V gene TRBV19; D unresolved. Germline CDR1 and CDR2: LNHDA and SQIVND (reference sequence). V lost 2 bases to trimming and J lost 6 bases, with 5 bases between them. This CDR3 region has 12 residues. The CDR3 DNA is TGTGCCAGTAGTATACTGTCCAATGAGCAGTTCTTC. This gives the protein CASSILSNEQFF.

The rearrangement joins TRBV6-1 to TRBJ2-7; TRBD2 agrees at 11 bases. J lost 6 bases, V lost 6 bases, and 13 bases had no gene match. The CDR3 is 16 residues long. CDR1 and CDR2 (germline): MNHNS, SASEGT. CDR3 residues: CASSSFQTSGTGEQYF. CDR3 bases: TGTGCCAGCAGCTCGTTCCAGACTAGCGGGACAGGCGAGCAGTACTTC.

The CDR3 is CASSTEGYGYTF. The CDR3 nucleotides are TGCGCCAGCAGCACCGAAGGATATGGCTACACCTTC. The V call is TRBV5-1, the J call TRBJ1-2; no clear D gene. V gave up 4 bases and J gave up 5 bases, with 9 bases separating them. The CDR3 has 12 amino acids. Germline-derived CDR1 and CDR2 are SGHRS and YFSETQ.

V gene TRBV11-3 combines with J gene TRBJ1-2; D not certain. The CDR3 covers 15 residues. The V and J ends lost 0 bases and 4 bases respectively, with 12 bases between them. Germline CDR1 reads SGHNT; CDR2 reads YENEEA. CDR3 sequence: CASSLDWAEAYGYTF. CDR3 nucleotide sequence: TGTGCCAGCAGCTTAGATTGGGCAGAAGCCTATGGCTACACCTTC.

The V and J genes are TRBV5-6 and TRBJ2-1, with D unresolved. V was cut by 4 bases and J by 3 bases, with 11 bases left in between. Germline lookup yields CDR1 SGHDT and CDR2 YYEEEE. The CDR3 consists of 14 residues. CDR3 sequence: CASSPRTVYNEQFF. CDR3 nucleotide sequence: TGTGCCAGCAGCCCCCGGACGGTCTACAATGAGCAGTTCTTC.